This T cell receptor (beta chain) was recovered during a study of neurological immune-mediated disorders. This clonotype was observed at least ten times. TCRdb passed the 5' RACE reads through MiXCR, listing each CDR3 protein once. Of 44,000 or so distinct CDR3 sequences listed, over 6% were seen once; the top ten hold around 0.52%. After removal of 4 bases from V and 2 bases from J, the junction contained 4 bases not matched to a gene. There are 16 residues in the CDR3. Germline V gives CDR1 SGHTA, CDR2 FQGNSA. The sequence was obtained from a woman aged 40 to 55 in good health. This chain uses TRBV7-2 with TRBJ2-2; 10 bases agree with TRBD2. Sequenced material: CD4+ T cells from blood. The CDR3 nucleotides read TGTGCCAGCAGCTCCATAGCGGGAGGAAACACCGGGGAGCTGTTTTTT. It translates to CASSSIAGGNTGELFF.